This T cell receptor beta chain was captured by sequencing in a study of cytomegalovirus exposure and HLA in healthy donors. This PCR relied on a set of 60 Vbeta primers and 13 Jbeta primers. Some clones are missing from TCRdb's copy, which holds only in-frame ones; the method was immunoSEQ multiplex PCR. Altogether approximately 200,000 clones are present, 65% to 85% being singletons, with the ten largest covering about 5.6%. The length of the CDR3 is 17 residues. Germline CDR1 and CDR2: SGHRS and YFSETQ. V was cut by 4 bases and J by 4 bases, with 23 bases left in between. This receptor was taken from a woman aged 25 to 39 in good health and CMV-seropositive. The chain uses TRBV5-1 and TRBJ1-1; weak D call: TRBD1 (5 bases). Sequencing used PBMCs. The CDR3 sequence: CASSPIGREATGTEAFF. Here the CDR3 DNA reads TGCGCCAGCAGCCCGATTGGCAGGGAGGCTACTGGCACTGAAGCTTTCTTT.